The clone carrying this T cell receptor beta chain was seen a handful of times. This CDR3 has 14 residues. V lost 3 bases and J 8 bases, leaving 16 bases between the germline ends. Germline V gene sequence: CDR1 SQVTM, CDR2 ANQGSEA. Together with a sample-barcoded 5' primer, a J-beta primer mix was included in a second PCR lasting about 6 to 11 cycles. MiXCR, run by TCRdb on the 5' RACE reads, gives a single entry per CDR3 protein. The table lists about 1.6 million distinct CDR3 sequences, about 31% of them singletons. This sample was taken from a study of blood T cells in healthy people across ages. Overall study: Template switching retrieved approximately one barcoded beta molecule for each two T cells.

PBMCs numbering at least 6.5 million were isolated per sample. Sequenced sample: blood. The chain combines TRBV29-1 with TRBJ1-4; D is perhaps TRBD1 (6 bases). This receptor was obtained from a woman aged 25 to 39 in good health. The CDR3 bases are TGCAGCGTTGATGGGGGCAGGGTAGGGGAAAAACTGTTTTTT. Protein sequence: CSVDGGRVGEKLFF.